This note documents a single T cell receptor (beta chain) sequence. The data were taken from a study of control samples from healthy donors and cancer patients. Looked up from germline, CDR1 is MGHDK and CDR2 is SYGVNS. Trimming cost V 4 bases and J 8 bases, with 11 bases left between them. The CDR3 spans 13 residues. Here immunoSEQ multiplex PCR was the method, and the copy in TCRdb shows in-frame clones only, minus some. The table has more than 70,000 clones, approximately 94% seen once. This receptor was obtained from a woman in her 30s in good health. The chain combines TRBV25-1 with TRBJ2-2; TRBD2 might be the D (6 bases). Sequenced sample: blood. The CDR3 region is CASSAAGTGELFF. The CDR3 bases are TGTGCCAGCAGTGCGGCCGGGACTGGGGAGCTGTTTTTT.